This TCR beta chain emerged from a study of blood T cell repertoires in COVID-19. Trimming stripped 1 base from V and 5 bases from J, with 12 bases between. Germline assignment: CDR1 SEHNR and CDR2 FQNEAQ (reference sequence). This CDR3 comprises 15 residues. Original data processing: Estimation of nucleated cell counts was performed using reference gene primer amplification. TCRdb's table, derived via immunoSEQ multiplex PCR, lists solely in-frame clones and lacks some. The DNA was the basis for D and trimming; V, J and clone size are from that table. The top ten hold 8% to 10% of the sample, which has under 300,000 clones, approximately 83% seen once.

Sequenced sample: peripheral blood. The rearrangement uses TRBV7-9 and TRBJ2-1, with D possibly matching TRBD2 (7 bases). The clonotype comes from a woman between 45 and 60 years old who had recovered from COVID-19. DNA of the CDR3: TGTGCCAGCAGCTTAGGTACAGGGAGGGACAATGAGCAGTTCTTC. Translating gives CASSLGTGRDNEQFF.